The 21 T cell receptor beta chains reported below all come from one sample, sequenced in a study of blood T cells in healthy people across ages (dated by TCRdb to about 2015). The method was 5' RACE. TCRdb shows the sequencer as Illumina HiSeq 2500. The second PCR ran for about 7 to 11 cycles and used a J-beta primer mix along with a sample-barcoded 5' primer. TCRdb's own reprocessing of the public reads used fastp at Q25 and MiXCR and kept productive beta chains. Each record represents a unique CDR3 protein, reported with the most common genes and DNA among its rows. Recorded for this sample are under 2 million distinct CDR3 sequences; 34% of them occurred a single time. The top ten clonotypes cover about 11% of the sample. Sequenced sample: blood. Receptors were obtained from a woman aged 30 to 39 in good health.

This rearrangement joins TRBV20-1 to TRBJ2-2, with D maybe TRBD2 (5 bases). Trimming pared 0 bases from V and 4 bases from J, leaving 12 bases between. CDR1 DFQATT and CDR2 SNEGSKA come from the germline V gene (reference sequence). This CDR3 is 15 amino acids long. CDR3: CSARDWEYRTGELFF. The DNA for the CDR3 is TGCAGTGCTAGAGATTGGGAGTACCGCACCGGGGAGCTGTTTTTT.

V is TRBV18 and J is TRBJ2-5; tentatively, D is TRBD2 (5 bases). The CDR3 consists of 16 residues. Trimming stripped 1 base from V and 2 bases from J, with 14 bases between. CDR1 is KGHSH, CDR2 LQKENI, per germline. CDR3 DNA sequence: TGTGCCAGCTCACCACGAGCGTCCCGGGGACAAGAGACCCAGTACTTC. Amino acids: CASSPRASRGQETQYF.

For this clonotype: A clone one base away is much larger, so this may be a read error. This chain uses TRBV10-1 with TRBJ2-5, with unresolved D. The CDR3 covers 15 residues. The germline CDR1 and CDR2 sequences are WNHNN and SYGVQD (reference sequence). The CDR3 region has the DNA TGCGCCGGCAGTGAGAGCAGTTTCGATGGAGAGACCCAGTACTTC. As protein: CAGSESSFDGETQYF.

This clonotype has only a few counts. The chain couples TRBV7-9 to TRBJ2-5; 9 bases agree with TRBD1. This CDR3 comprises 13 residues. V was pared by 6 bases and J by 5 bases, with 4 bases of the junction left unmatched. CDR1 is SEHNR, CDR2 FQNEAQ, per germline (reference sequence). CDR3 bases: TGTGCCAGCAGTGCCGGGACAGGGGAGACCCAGTACTTC. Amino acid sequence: CASSAGTGETQYF.

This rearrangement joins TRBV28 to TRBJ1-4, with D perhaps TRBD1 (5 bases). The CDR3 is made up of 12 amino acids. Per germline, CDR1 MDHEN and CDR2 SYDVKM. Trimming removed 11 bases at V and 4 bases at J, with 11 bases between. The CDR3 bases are TGTGCCTCCGGGACGGTTAATGAAAAACTGTTTTTT. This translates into CASGTVNEKLFF.

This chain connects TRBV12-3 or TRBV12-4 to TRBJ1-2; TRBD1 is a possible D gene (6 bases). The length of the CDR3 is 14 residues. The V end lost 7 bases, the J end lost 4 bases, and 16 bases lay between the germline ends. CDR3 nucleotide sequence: TGTGCCAGCAACCTAGGGGGTTCCTTCTATGGCTACACCTTC. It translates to CASNLGGSFYGYTF.

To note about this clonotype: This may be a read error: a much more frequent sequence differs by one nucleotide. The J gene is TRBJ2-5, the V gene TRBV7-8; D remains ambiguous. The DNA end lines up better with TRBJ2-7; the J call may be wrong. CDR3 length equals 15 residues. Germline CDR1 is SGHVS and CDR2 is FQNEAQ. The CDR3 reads CASSITAGPDYEQYF. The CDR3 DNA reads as TGTGCCAGCAGCATCACAGCAGGCCCTGACTACGAGCAGTACTTC.

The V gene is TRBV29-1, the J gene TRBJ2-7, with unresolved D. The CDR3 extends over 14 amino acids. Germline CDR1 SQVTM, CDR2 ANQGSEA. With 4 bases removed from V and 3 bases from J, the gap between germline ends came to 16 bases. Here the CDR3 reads CSVVSELGYYEQYF. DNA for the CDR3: TGCAGCGTTGTGTCAGAGCTCGGCTACTACGAGCAGTACTTC.

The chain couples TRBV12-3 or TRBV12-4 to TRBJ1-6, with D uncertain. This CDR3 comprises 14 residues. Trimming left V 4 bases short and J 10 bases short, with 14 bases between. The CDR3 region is CASSSFGERSPLHF. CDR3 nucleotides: TGTGCCAGCAGTTCCTTTGGGGAAAGGTCACCCCTCCACTTT.

The CDR3 region has the DNA TGTGCCAGCAGTTTAATTGCCGGGGCCCAGTACTTC. It translates to CASSLIAGAQYF. V is TRBV12-3 or TRBV12-4 and J is TRBJ2-5; D perhaps matches TRBD2 (5 bases). Trimming cost V 2 bases and J 9 bases, with 10 bases left between them. The CDR3 is 12 amino acids.

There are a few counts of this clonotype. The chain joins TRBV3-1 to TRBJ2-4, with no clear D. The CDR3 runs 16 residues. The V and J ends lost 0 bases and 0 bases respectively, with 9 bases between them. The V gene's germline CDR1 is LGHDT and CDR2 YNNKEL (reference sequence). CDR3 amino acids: CASSQEYPLAKNIQYF. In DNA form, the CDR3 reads TGTGCCAGCAGCCAAGAATACCCACTAGCCAAAAACATTCAGTACTTC.

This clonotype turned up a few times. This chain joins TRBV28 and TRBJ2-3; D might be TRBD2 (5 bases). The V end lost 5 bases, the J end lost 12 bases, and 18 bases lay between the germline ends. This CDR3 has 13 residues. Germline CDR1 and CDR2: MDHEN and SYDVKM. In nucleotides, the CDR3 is TGTGCCAGCAGTCTGACTAAGGTCAGACCTCAGTATTTT. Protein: CASSLTKVRPQYF.

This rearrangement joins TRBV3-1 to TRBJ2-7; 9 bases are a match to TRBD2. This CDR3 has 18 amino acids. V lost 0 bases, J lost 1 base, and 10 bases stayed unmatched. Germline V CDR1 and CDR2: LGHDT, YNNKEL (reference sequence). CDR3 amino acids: CASSQDPTWAGGSYEQYF. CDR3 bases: TGTGCCAGCAGCCAAGATCCCACCTGGGCGGGGGGGTCCTACGAGCAGTACTTC.

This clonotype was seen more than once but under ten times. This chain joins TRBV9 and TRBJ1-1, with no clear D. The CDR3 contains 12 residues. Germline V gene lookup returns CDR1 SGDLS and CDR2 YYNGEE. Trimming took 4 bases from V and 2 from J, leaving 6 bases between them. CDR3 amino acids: CASSPYNTEAFF. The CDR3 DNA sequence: TGTGCCAGCAGCCCCTATAACACTGAAGCTTTCTTT. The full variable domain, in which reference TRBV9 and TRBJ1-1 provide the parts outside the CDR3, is DSGVTQTPKHLITATGQRVTLRCSPRSGDLSVYWYQQSLDQGLQFLIQYYNGEERAKGNILERFSAQQFPDLHSELNLSSLELGDSALYFCASSPYNTEAFFGQGTRLTVV.

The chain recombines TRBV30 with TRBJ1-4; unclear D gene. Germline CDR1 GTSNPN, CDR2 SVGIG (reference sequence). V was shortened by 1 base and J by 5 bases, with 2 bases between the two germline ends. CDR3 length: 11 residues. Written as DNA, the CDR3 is TGTGCCTGGAGTGGAAATGAAAAACTGTTTTTT. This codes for CAWSGNEKLFF.

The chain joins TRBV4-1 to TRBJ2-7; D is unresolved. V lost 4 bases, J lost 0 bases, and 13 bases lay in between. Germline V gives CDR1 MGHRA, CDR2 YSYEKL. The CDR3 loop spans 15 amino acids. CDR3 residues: CASSLLVVTSYEQYF. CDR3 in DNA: TGCGCCAGCAGCCTGTTAGTGGTAACCTCCTACGAGCAGTACTTC.

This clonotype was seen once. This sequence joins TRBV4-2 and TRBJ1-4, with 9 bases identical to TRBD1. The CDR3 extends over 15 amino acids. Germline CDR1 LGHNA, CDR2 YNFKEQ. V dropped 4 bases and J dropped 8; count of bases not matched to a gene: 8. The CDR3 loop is CASSLETGGQEKLFF. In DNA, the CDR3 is TGTGCCAGCAGCCTCGAGACAGGGGGGCAAGAAAAACTGTTTTTT.

The CDR3 DNA sequence: TGCGCCAGCAGCCAAGACACTATGAACACTGAAGCTTTCTTT. This translates into CASSQDTMNTEAFF. The rearrangement joins TRBV4-1 to TRBJ1-1; D ambiguous. V was cut by 0 bases and J by 0 bases, with 5 bases left in between. Per the germline V gene, CDR1 is MGHRA and CDR2 is YSYEKL. The CDR3 totals 14 residues.

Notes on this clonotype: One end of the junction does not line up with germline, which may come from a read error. Here the CDR3 DNA reads TGCGGCGTTGAAGGGGACAGGGCCCCAGATACGCAGTATTTT. Protein sequence: CGVEGDRAPDTQYF. The chain carries TRBV29-1 and TRBJ2-3; 9 bases are a match to TRBD1. The CDR3 is 14 amino acids. Germline-derived CDR1 and CDR2 are SQVTM and ANQGSEA.

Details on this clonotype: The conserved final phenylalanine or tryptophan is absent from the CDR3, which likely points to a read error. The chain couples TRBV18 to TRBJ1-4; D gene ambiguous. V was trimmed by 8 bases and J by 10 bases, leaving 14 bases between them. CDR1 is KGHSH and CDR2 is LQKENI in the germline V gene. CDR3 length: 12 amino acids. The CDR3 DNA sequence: TGTGCCAGCGCCCCGGGAGGTGGAAAACTGTTTTCT. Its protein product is CASAPGGGKLFS.

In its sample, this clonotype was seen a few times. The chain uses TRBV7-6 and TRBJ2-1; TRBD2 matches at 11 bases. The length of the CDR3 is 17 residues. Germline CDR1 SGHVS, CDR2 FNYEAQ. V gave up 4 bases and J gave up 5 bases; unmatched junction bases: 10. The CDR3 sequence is CASSSTPSGRPNNEQFF. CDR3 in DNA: TGTGCCAGCAGCTCGACCCCTAGCGGGAGGCCTAACAATGAGCAGTTCTTC.